The 13 T cell receptor beta chains below come from one sample, sequenced in a study of cytomegalovirus exposure and HLA in healthy donors. Data came from immunoSEQ multiplex PCR; TCRdb stores just in-frame clones and leaves some out. Of about 120,000 clones in the sample, about 96% are singletons; the top ten hold 1.5% to 2%. Sequenced input: PBMCs. The receptors derive from a man aged 18 to 30 in good health and CMV-seronegative.

The genes are TRBV11-1 and TRBJ1-1, with D possibly matching TRBD1 (5 bases). The CDR3 is 13 residues long. CDR1 and CDR2 (germline): SGHAT, FQDESV (reference sequence). V was pared by 3 bases and J by 7 bases, with 12 bases between. The chain's CDR3 is CASSLAPRGEAFF. As DNA, the CDR3 is TGTGCCAGCAGCTTGGCCCCAAGGGGTGAAGCTTTCTTT.

In DNA, the CDR3 is TGTGCCAGCAGCTTAGCCCCGAGGGTAACCTACGAGCAGTACTTC. Translation gives CASSLAPRVTYEQYF. This sequence joins TRBV11-3 and TRBJ2-7; D may be TRBD2 (5 bases). Germline V lookup: CDR1 SGHNT, CDR2 YENEEA. CDR3 length: 15 amino acids. Trimming took off 1 base at V and 2 bases at J, with 12 bases between the two ends.

This clone was recorded once. V is TRBV9 and J is TRBJ1-2; 7 bases line up with TRBD1. CDR3 length equals 15 residues. Germline trimming cut 0 bases from V and 4 bases from J; bases unmatched to any gene: 6. The germline CDR1 and CDR2 sequences are SGDLS and YYNGEE. For the CDR3, the DNA is TGTGCCAGCAGCGTAGATGGGACAGCGACCTATGGCTACACCTTC. It translates to CASSVDGTATYGYTF.

This chain connects TRBV7-2 to TRBJ1-2; D gene unclear. The length of the CDR3 is 15 residues. The V gene lost 5 bases and the J gene lost 4 bases, with 17 bases spanning the gap. CDR1 and CDR2 from the germline V gene are SGHTA and FQGNSA. This CDR3 reads CASSPSLSGVYGYTF. CDR3 coding DNA: TGTGCCAGCAGCCCTTCCCTTTCAGGCGTCTATGGCTACACCTTC.

In DNA, the CDR3 is TGTGCCAGCAGTTACGACAGGGGAAGTGAAAAACTGTTTTTT. It encodes CASSYDRGSEKLFF. This rearrangement joins TRBV6-5 to TRBJ1-4; 8 nucleotides line up with TRBD1. V dropped 2 bases and J dropped 7; count of bases not matched to a gene: 3. The germline CDR1 and CDR2 sequences are MNHEY and SVGAGI. The CDR3 extends over 14 amino acids.

The chain employs TRBV7-6 and TRBJ2-1, with 7 bases fitting TRBD2. The CDR3 runs 16 residues. Trimming cost V 5 bases and J 0 bases; bases outside gene matches: 7. Germline V CDR1 and CDR2: SGHVS, FNYEAQ. The CDR3 sequence is CASSTTSVSSYNEQFF. The CDR3 bases are TGTGCCAGCAGCACTACTAGCGTAAGCTCCTACAATGAGCAGTTCTTC.

This rearrangement joins TRBV9 to TRBJ2-7, with 7 nucleotides matching TRBD2. The J segment lost 3 bases and the V segment lost 5 bases, leaving 11 bases of the junction unmatched. This CDR3 spans 15 amino acids. CDR1 SGDLS and CDR2 YYNGEE come from the germline V gene. CDR3 sequence: CASSSGPSGNYEQYF. As DNA, the CDR3 is TGTGCCAGCAGTAGCGGTCCTAGCGGAAACTACGAGCAGTACTTC.

The chain joins TRBV18 to TRBJ2-2; maybe TRBD1 (6 bases). The CDR3 consists of 15 residues. Deletions cut 3 bases from V and 2 bases from J, with 10 bases between. Germline V gives CDR1 KGHSH, CDR2 LQKENI. CDR3: CASSPRGDNTGELFF. CDR3 bases: TGTGCCAGCTCACCCAGGGGAGATAACACCGGGGAGCTGTTTTTT.

The chain couples TRBV5-1 to TRBJ2-7; possible D gene TRBD2, 5 bases. V lost 3 bases, J lost 0 bases, and 13 bases lay in between. The length of the CDR3 is 15 residues. CDR1 is SGHRS, CDR2 YFSETQ, per germline. CDR3 protein: CASSYRETGSYEQYF. In nucleotides, the CDR3 is TGCGCCAGCAGCTACCGGGAAACTGGCTCCTACGAGCAGTACTTC. Full variable domain (rest looked up from reference TRBV5-1 and TRBJ2-7): KAGVTQTPRYLIKTRGQQVTLSCSPISGHRSVSWYQQTPGQGLQFLFEYFSETQRNKGNFPGRFSGRQFSNSRSEMNVSTLELGDSALYLCASSYRETGSYEQYFGPGTRLTVT.

V gene TRBV18 combines with J gene TRBJ2-5; 8 positions match TRBD1. Per the germline V gene, CDR1 is KGHSH and CDR2 is LQKENI. The CDR3 length is 13 residues. V was clipped by 8 bases and J by 1 base; unmatched bases: 3. This CDR3 is CASGGQGQETQYF. The CDR3 DNA reads TGTGCCAGCGGCGGACAGGGCCAAGAGACCCAGTACTTC. The variable domain in full, with the rest retrieved from reference TRBV18 and TRBJ2-5, is NAGVMQNPRHLVRRRGQEARLRCSPMKGHSHVYWYRQLPEEGLKFMVYLQKENIIDESGMPKERFSAEFPKEGPSILRIQQVVRGDSAAYFCASGGQGQETQYFGPGTRLLVL.

V usage is TRBV4-3 and J usage is TRBJ1-5; D gene ambiguous. V lost 0 bases and J lost 2, with 8 bases in between. The CDR3 spans 15 residues. Germline CDR1 is LGHNA and CDR2 is YSLEER. The CDR3 reads CASSQDWGGNQPQHF. The CDR3 DNA reads as TGCGCCAGCAGCCAAGATTGGGGAGGCAATCAGCCCCAGCATTTT.

This clone came up a few times. V and J are TRBV5-4 and TRBJ1-2; D possibly corresponds to TRBD1 (5 bases). Germline values: CDR1 SGHNT, CDR2 YYREEE (reference sequence). The V and J ends lost 0 bases and 8 bases respectively, with 14 bases between them. The CDR3 is made up of 14 amino acids. In nucleotides, the CDR3 is TGTGCCAGCAGCTTGGGCGGGACGGTTCGGGGCTACACCTTC. Translating it yields CASSLGGTVRGYTF.

V gene TRBV4-3 combines with J gene TRBJ2-6, with D hard to call. CDR3 length equals 18 residues. Trimming removed 0 bases from V and 1 base from J, with 13 bases in between. Germline lookup yields CDR1 LGHNA and CDR2 YSLEER. The CDR3 spells CASSQEMGQTSGANVLTF. The CDR3 nucleotides are TGCGCCAGCAGCCAAGAAATGGGTCAGACATCTGGGGCCAACGTCCTGACTTTC.